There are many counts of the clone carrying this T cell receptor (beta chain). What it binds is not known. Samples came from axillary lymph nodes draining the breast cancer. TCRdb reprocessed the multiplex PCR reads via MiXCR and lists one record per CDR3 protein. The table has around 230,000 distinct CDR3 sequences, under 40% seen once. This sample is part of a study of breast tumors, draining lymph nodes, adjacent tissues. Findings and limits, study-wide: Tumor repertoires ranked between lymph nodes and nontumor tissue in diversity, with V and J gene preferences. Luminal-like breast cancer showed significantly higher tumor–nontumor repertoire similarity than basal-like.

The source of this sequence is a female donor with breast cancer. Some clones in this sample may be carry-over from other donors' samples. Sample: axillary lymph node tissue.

For the CDR3, the DNA is TGTGCCAGCAGCTTATATTCGGCAGGGCCCACCGAGGGAAACACCATATATTTT. The encoded protein is CASSLYSAGPTEGNTIYF. The chain uses TRBV7-9 and TRBJ1-3; tentatively, D is TRBD1 (5 bases). V dropped 2 bases and J dropped 4 bases, with 21 bases sitting between them. This CDR3 is built from 18 residues. Germline V CDR1 and CDR2: SEHNR, FQNEAQ (reference sequence). Full variable domain (missing parts from reference TRBV7-9 and TRBJ1-3): DTGVSQNPRHKITKRGQNVTFRCDPISEHNRLYWYRQTLGQGPEFLTYFQNEAQLEKSRLLSDRFSAERPKGSFSTLEIQRTEQGDSAMYLCASSLYSAGPTEGNTIYFGEGSWLTVV.